This TCR beta chain came from a study of beta chain features in type 1 diabetes. Overall study results and limits: The study found fewer insertions and more deletions at VDJ junctions in type 1 diabetes patients.

Germline CDR1 is SGHRS and CDR2 is YFSETQ. Trimming at V came to 3 bases and at J to 9 bases, leaving 4 bases not matched to a gene. The CDR3 runs to 14 residues. As every portion of the isolated RNA was reverse transcribed, the sequencing read expressed TCRB transcripts. Profiled with immunoSEQ multiplex PCR; TCRdb holds only in-frame clones, not every one. The sample comprises roughly 450,000 clones, around 13% of which are singletons, and 0.03% to 0.04% rests with the top ten. This clone was seen a few times. Its antigen is currently unknown. V and J are TRBV5-1 and TRBJ2-2, with 11 bases matching TRBD2. The sequencing input was naive CD4+ T cells from blood. This sequence originates from a man aged 25-45 years in good health. CDR3 protein: CASSSGTSGRELFF. For the CDR3, the DNA is TGCGCCAGCAGCTCCGGGACTAGCGGACGGGAGCTGTTTTTT.